These 29 T cell receptor beta chains were sequenced from one sample in a study of blood T cell repertoires in COVID-19. The protocol was immunoSEQ multiplex PCR, while the TCRdb copy is restricted to in-frame clones and leaves out a portion. The data contain 90,000 to 130,000 clones, 88% of them seen just once; the ten biggest clones take up about 3%. Sequenced material: peripheral blood. These receptors were obtained from a woman in her 50s with acute or convalescent COVID-19.

This chain connects TRBV6-1 to TRBJ2-7, with 13 positions matching TRBD2. The junction had 13 bases not matched to a gene; V was cut back by 2 bases and J by 6 bases. Germline CDR1 MNHNS, CDR2 SASEGT. This CDR3 region has 18 residues. CDR3 sequence reads: CASSERLAGGFRKGEQYF. CDR3 nucleotides: TGTGCCAGCAGTGAAAGACTAGCGGGAGGATTTCGTAAGGGCGAGCAGTACTTC.

This clone was observed many times. V gene TRBV27 combines with J gene TRBJ1-6; D is perhaps TRBD1 (5 bases). The CDR3 runs to 16 residues. V gave up 0 bases and J gave up 4 bases, with 10 bases separating them. Germline V gene lookup returns CDR1 MNHEY and CDR2 SMNVEV (reference sequence). The chain's CDR3 is CASSLSQGAYNSPLHF. In DNA form, the CDR3 reads TGTGCCAGCAGTTTATCCCAGGGCGCTTATAATTCACCCCTCCACTTT.

The chain is built from TRBV28 and TRBJ2-3, with TRBD1 identical over 7 bases. The trim removed 5 bases at V and 8 bases at J, leaving 7 bases unmatched. The CDR3 runs 13 residues. Per germline, CDR1 MDHEN and CDR2 SYDVKM. CDR3 residues: CASSPPGQATQYF. CDR3 DNA sequence: TGTGCCAGCAGTCCCCCTGGACAGGCTACGCAGTATTTT.

This chain links TRBV9 with TRBJ2-1; no clear D. The CDR3 contains 15 residues. V lost 0 bases, J lost 0 bases, and 7 bases lay in between. Looked up from germline, CDR1 is SGDLS and CDR2 is YYNGEE. The CDR3 bases are TGTGCCAGCAGCGTAGCGGGTCACTCCTACAATGAGCAGTTCTTC. This gives the protein CASSVAGHSYNEQFF.

This chain joins TRBV4-2 and TRBJ2-3, with 7 bases identical to TRBD2. This CDR3 contains 17 residues. V was pared by 1 base and J by 6 bases, with 13 bases of the junction left unmatched. CDR1 and CDR2 from the germline V gene are LGHNA and YNFKEQ. Here the CDR3 DNA reads TGTGCCAGCAGCCAAGGGCGGGGGTACGACCGCGATGATACGCAGTATTTT. It is translated as CASSQGRGYDRDDTQYF.

The V and J genes are TRBV7-6 and TRBJ2-2; 10 bases map to TRBD2. This CDR3 contains 17 residues. Germline loops: CDR1 SGHVS, CDR2 FNYEAQ. V shed 2 bases, J shed 3 bases, and the junction held 6 bases outside the gene matches. The CDR3 DNA reads as TGTGCCAGCAGCTTACCAGCGGGAGGGGGGGACACCGGGGAGCTGTTTTTT. This gives the protein CASSLPAGGGDTGELFF. Complete variable domain (other parts from reference TRBV7-6 and TRBJ2-2): GAGVSQSPRYKVTKRGQDVALRCDPISGHVSLYWYRQALGQGPEFLTYFNYEAQQDKSGLPNDRFSAERPEGSISTLTIQRTEQRDSAMYRCASSLPAGGGDTGELFFGEGSRLTVL.

This rearrangement joins TRBV5-3 to TRBJ2-5, with TRBD2 identical over 7 bases. TRBV5-3 is labeled an ORF, and its function is uncertain. The CDR3 is 17 residues long. V lost 3 bases, J lost 5 bases, and 16 bases stayed unmatched. In DNA, the CDR3 is TGTGCCAGAAGCTCGCGAGGGAAAGCGGGAAGTTGGGAGACCCAGTACTTC. Its protein product is CARSSRGKAGSWETQYF.

The rearrangement uses TRBV28 and TRBJ2-2, with D possibly TRBD1 on 6 matching bases. CDR1 is MDHEN and CDR2 is SYDVKM in the germline V gene. Trimming shortened V by 6 bases and J by 8 bases, and 19 bases separated the two germline ends. The CDR3 spans 15 residues. The CDR3 region has the DNA TGTGCCAGCAGAAGGGACAACAAAGCCGGTGGGGAGCTGTTTTTT. Translated: CASRRDNKAGGELFF. Variable domain in full (rest from reference TRBV28 and TRBJ2-2): DVKVTQSSRYLVKRTGEKVFLECVQDMDHENMFWYRQDPGLGLRLIYFSYDVKMKEKGDIPEGYSVSREKKERFSLILESASTNQTSMYLCASRRDNKAGGELFFGEGSRLTVL.

This chain connects TRBV7-9 to TRBJ2-7, with TRBD2 matching 12 bases. The CDR3 sequence is 15 residues long. The ends lost 5 bases at V and 4 bases at J; junction bases unmatched: 6. Germline V gene sequence: CDR1 SEHNR, CDR2 FQNEAQ (reference sequence). CDR3 region: CASSPGLAGTYEQYF. DNA of the CDR3: TGTGCCAGCAGCCCTGGACTAGCGGGAACATACGAGCAGTACTTC.

V and J are TRBV19 and TRBJ2-1; maybe TRBD2 (7 bases). The V end was cut by 9 bases, the J end by 7 bases, with 25 bases between. This CDR3 comprises 16 residues. Germline CDR1 and CDR2: LNHDA and SQIVND (reference sequence). CDR3 sequence (DNA): TGTGCCAGCTCCCCCTCAGGGGCAGGGGAGGGGAATGAGCAGTTCTTC. Translated: CASSPSGAGEGNEQFF.

In its sample, this clone was seen a few times. The chain combines TRBV5-1 with TRBJ1-4; 8 bases map to TRBD1. CDR1 and CDR2 (germline): SGHRS, YFSETQ. Germline trimming cut 4 bases from V and 7 bases from J; bases unmatched to any gene: 6. The CDR3 extends over 14 amino acids. The CDR3 DNA follows: TGCGCCAGCAGCATAGGGACAGGACCTGAAAAACTGTTTTTT. Residues: CASSIGTGPEKLFF.

By share, this clone counts as medium-sized. This sequence joins TRBV3-1 (or the pseudogene TRBV3-2) and TRBJ2-7; TRBD2 matches at 8 bases. Trimming removed 4 bases from V and 7 bases from J; junction bases left unmatched: 9. In germline, CDR1 is LGHDT, CDR2 YNNKEL (reference sequence). The CDR3 is 14 amino acids. The CDR3 DNA sequence: TGTGCCAGCAGCCCCCGCGGGGGGCCGAAAGAGCAGTACTTC. As protein: CASSPRGGPKEQYF.

The J gene is TRBJ2-1, the V gene TRBV6-5; 7 bases align to TRBD2. Unmatched junction bases numbered 9, after V lost 5 bases and J lost 8 bases. CDR3 length: 14 residues. Germline V gives CDR1 MNHEY, CDR2 SVGAGI. In DNA, the CDR3 is TGTGCCAGCAGTAGGGACTACTACCTCGATGAGCAGTTCTTC. Its protein is CASSRDYYLDEQFF.

This chain uses TRBV27 with TRBJ2-3; 14 bases are shared with TRBD2. Germline V gene lookup returns CDR1 MNHEY and CDR2 SMNVEV (reference sequence). The CDR3 has 14 residues. Trimming at V came to 8 bases and at J to 3 bases, leaving 1 base not matched to a gene. CDR3 residues: CASWTSGRTDTQYF. The CDR3 DNA sequence: TGTGCCAGCTGGACTAGCGGGAGGACAGATACGCAGTATTTT.

A single count supports this clone. The chain combines TRBV2 with TRBJ2-3, with 11 bases that match TRBD2. The V and J ends lost 2 bases and 5 bases, in that order; junction bases with no gene match: 3. CDR1 is SNHLY, CDR2 FYNNEI, per germline. This CDR3 has 15 amino acids. The CDR3 here is CASSETSGSRDTQYF. The CDR3, as DNA: TGTGCCAGCAGTGAAACTAGCGGGAGTCGAGATACGCAGTATTTT.

The chain couples TRBV7-2 to TRBJ2-1; no definite D call. Trimming cost V 4 bases and J 8 bases, with 12 bases left between them. The CDR3 length is 13 residues. Germline CDR1 SGHTA, CDR2 FQGNSA. Here the CDR3 reads CASSSIIAHEQFF. CDR3 sequence (DNA): TGTGCCAGCAGCTCCATCATAGCACATGAGCAGTTCTTC.

The CDR3 DNA sequence: TGTGCCAGCACACCCCAGGGGATCACTGAAGCTTTCTTT. Its translation is CASTPQGITEAFF. V usage is TRBV12-3 or TRBV12-4 and J usage is TRBJ1-1; D might be TRBD1 (6 bases). The CDR3 runs 13 residues. V lost 7 bases and J 4 bases, leaving 13 bases between the germline ends.

The chain employs TRBV28 and TRBJ1-1; perhaps TRBD1 as D (5 bases). The ends were cut back, 6 bases at V and 1 base at J, with 15 bases in the middle. Germline V gene sequence: CDR1 MDHEN, CDR2 SYDVKM. The CDR3 extends over 15 amino acids. The CDR3 nucleotides read TGTGCCAGCAGAAAAGATGGGACTGCGAACACTGAAGCTTTCTTT. Protein product: CASRKDGTANTEAFF.

The chain uses TRBV9 and TRBJ2-3, with 8 positions matching TRBD1. V was clipped by 7 bases and J by 4 bases; unmatched bases: 14. The germline V gene encodes CDR1 SGDLS and CDR2 YYNGEE. This CDR3 comprises 16 residues. Here the CDR3 DNA reads TGTGCCAGCGGACGGCAGTCGACAGGGGTAGCAGATACGCAGTATTTT. Protein sequence: CASGRQSTGVADTQYF.

The chain has TRBV27 and TRBJ2-7; the match to TRBD2 covers 8 bases. The V gene's germline CDR1 is MNHEY and CDR2 SMNVEV (reference sequence). The CDR3 sequence is 14 residues long. V gave up 7 bases and J gave up 7 bases; unmatched junction bases: 12. This CDR3 reads CASKSGGGLGEQYF. CDR3 DNA: TGTGCCAGCAAATCTGGCGGGGGGCTCGGGGAGCAGTACTTC.

The chain uses TRBV18 and TRBJ2-7; D unclear. CDR1 KGHSH and CDR2 LQKENI come from the germline V gene. CDR3 size: 12 residues. Trimming shortened V by 4 bases and J by 6 bases, and 10 bases separated the two germline ends. DNA of the CDR3: TGTGCCAGCTCACGAGGTCCGGGCGAGCAGTACTTC. This encodes CASSRGPGEQYF.

The J gene is TRBJ2-7, the V gene TRBV19, with 10 bases that match TRBD2. Germline V gene data show CDR1 as LNHDA and CDR2 as SQIVND (reference sequence). J was trimmed by 1 base and V by 10 bases; bases with no gene match: 7. The CDR3 sequence is 14 residues long. CDR3 DNA sequence: TGTGCCACTAAGACTAGCGGGCGATCCTACGAGCAGTACTTC. The encoded protein is CATKTSGRSYEQYF. Filled out from reference TRBV19 and TRBJ2-7, the complete variable domain reads DGGITQSPKYLFRKEGQNVTLSCEQNLNHDAMYWYRQDPGQGLRLIYYSQIVNDFQKGDIAEGYSVSREKKESFPLTVTSAQKNPTAFYLCATKTSGRSYEQYFGPGTRLTVT.

The chain carries TRBV3-1 (or the pseudogene TRBV3-2) and TRBJ2-5, with 8 bases matching TRBD1. Germline CDR1 LGHDT, CDR2 YNNKEL (reference sequence). V gave up 3 bases and J gave up 6 bases; unmatched junction bases: 9. There are 15 residues in the CDR3. CDR3 protein: CASSHLLTGAKTQYF. CDR3 bases: TGTGCCAGCAGCCACCTCTTGACAGGGGCTAAGACCCAGTACTTC.

This clone appeared once. The chain employs TRBV6-1 and TRBJ1-1; D gene uncertain. Looked up from germline, CDR1 is MNHNS and CDR2 is SASEGT. V shed 3 bases and J shed 7 bases, with 12 bases lying between them. This CDR3 has 13 residues. The CDR3 region is CASSENWRREAFF. CDR3 in DNA: TGTGCCAGCAGTGAGAATTGGAGACGTGAAGCTTTCTTT.

This clone occurred a few times. The genes are TRBV7-9 and TRBJ2-1, with 8 positions matching TRBD1. V shed 1 base, J shed 2 bases, and the junction held 13 bases outside the gene matches. CDR1 and CDR2 from the germline V gene are SEHNR and FQNEAQ (reference sequence). The CDR3 is 19 residues long. CDR3 in amino acids: CASSLDRGTVADTYNEQFF. In nucleotides, the CDR3 is TGTGCCAGCAGCTTAGACAGGGGGACGGTAGCGGATACCTACAATGAGCAGTTCTTC.

The V call is TRBV29-1, the J call TRBJ2-1, with 10 positions matching TRBD2. This CDR3 region has 16 residues. V shed 4 bases, J shed 4 bases, and the junction held 10 bases outside the gene matches. In germline, CDR1 is SQVTM, CDR2 ANQGSEA. The CDR3 coding sequence is TGCAGCGTTGGGGCTAGCGGGAGCCCGGAATACAATGAGCAGTTCTTC. As protein: CSVGASGSPEYNEQFF.

The gene calls are TRBV29-1 and TRBJ2-7, with D possibly matching TRBD2 (7 bases). Trimming left V 4 bases short and J 1 base short, with 14 bases between. The CDR3 is 14 residues long. Germline CDR1 and CDR2: SQVTM and ANQGSEA. CDR3 protein: CSVVGASGSYEQYF. The CDR3 nucleotides are TGCAGCGTTGTGGGGGCTAGCGGTTCCTACGAGCAGTACTTC.

The chain couples TRBV19 to TRBJ2-5; TRBD1 aligns across 7 bases. Germline V CDR1 and CDR2: LNHDA, SQIVND (reference sequence). CDR3 size: 14 residues. V lost 5 bases, J lost 5 bases, and 8 bases stayed unmatched. CDR3 region: CASSPRQGGETQYF. The DNA of the CDR3 is TGTGCCAGTAGTCCCCGACAGGGTGGGGAGACCCAGTACTTC.

This clone has a single count. CDR3 nucleotide sequence: TGTGCCAGCAGCCAGCTAGCTCCTGATACGCAGTATTTT. This codes for CASSQLAPDTQYF. The V call is TRBV4-2, the J call TRBJ2-3, with D maybe TRBD2 (5 bases). The germline V gene encodes CDR1 LGHNA and CDR2 YNFKEQ. The CDR3 extends over 13 amino acids. V shed 3 bases and J shed 6 bases, with 10 bases lying between them.